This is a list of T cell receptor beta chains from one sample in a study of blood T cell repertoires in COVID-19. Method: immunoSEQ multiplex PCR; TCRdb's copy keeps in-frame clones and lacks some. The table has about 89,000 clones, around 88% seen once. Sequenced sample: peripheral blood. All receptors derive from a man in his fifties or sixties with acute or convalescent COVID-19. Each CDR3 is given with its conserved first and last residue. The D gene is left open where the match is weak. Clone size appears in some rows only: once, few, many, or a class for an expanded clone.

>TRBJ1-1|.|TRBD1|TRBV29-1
TGCAGCGCCTCGACAGGGATGAACACTGAAGCTTTCTTT
CSASTGMNTEAFF
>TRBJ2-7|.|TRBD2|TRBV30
TGTGCCTGGAGTGTTAGCGGGAGGACCCCCTACGAGCAGTACTTC
CAWSVSGRTPYEQYF
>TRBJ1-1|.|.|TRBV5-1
TGCGCCAGCAGCGCTCGGGGGACTGAAGCTTTCTTT
CASSARGTEAFF
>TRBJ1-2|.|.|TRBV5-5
TGTGCCAGCAGCCGGGACACCTATGGCTACACCTTC
CASSRDTYGYTF
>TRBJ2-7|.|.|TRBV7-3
TGTGCCAGCAGCCGCACAGGGAAGGCCTACGAGCAGTACTTC
CASSRTGKAYEQYF
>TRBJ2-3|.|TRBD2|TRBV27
TGTGCCAGCAGACCTCTAGCGGGGGCCACAGATACGCAGTATTTT
CASRPLAGATDTQYF
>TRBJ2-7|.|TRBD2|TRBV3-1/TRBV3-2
TGTGCCAGCAGCCTACTAGCGGGGGGGCTCGAGCAGTACTTC
CASSLLAGGLEQYF
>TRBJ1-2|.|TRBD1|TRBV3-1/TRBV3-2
TGTGCCACTTCGAAAACCACAGGGGTCTATGGCTACACCTTC
CATSKTTGVYGYTF
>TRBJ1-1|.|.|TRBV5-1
TGCGCCAGCAGCTTGGGACACCTATTGAACACTGAAGCTTTCTTT
CASSLGHLLNTEAFF
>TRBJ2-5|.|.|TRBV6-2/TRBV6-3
TGTGCCAGCAGTTACTCGATTAGCGTAATTGCGGAGACCCAGTACTTC
CASSYSISVIAETQYF
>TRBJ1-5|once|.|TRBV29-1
TGCAGCGTCGCCTTATTCCCAGGGAGCAATCAGCCCCAGCATTTT
CSVALFPGSNQPQHF
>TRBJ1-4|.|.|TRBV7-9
TGTGCCAGCAGCTACCCCCCCGGTGAAAAACTGTTTTTT
CASSYPPGEKLFF
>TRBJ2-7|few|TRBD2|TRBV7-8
TGTGCCAGCAGCATCCTGACTAGCGGTCCCTACGAGCAGTACTTC
CASSILTSGPYEQYF
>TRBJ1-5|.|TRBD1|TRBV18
TGTGCCAGCTCACGCGGACAGGGCCTAAATCAGCCCCAGCATTTT
CASSRGQGLNQPQHF
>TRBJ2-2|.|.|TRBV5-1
TGCGCCAGCAGCTTGCAGGGTCTACCTAACACCGGGGAGCTGTTTTTT
CASSLQGLPNTGELFF
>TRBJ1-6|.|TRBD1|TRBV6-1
TGTGCCAGCAGAACTAGGACAGGGAATTCACCCCTCCACTTT
CASRTRTGNSPLHF